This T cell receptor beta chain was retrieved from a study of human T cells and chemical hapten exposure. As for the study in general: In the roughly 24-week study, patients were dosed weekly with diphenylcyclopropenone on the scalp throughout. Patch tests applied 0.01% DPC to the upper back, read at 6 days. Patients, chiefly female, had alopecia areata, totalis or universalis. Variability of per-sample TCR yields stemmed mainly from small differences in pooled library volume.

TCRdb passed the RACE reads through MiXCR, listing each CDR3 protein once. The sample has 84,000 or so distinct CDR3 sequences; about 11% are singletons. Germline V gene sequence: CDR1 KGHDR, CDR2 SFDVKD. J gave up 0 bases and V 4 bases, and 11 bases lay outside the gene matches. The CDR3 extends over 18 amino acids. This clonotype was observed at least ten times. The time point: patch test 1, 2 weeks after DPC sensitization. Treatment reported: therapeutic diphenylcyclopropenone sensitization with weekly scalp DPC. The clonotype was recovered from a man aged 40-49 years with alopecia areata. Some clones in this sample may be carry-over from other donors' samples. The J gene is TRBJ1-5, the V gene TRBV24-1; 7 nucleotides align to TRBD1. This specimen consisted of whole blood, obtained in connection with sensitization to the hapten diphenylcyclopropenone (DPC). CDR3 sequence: CATSEHGTAVDSNQPQHF. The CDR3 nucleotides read TGTGCCACCAGTGAACATGGGACAGCCGTTGATAGCAATCAGCCCCAGCATTTT.